Listed below are T cell receptor beta chains from one sample, sequenced in a study of identical twins. TCRdb called the 5' RACE reads again in MiXCR, with one record for every CDR3 protein. Of roughly 750,000 distinct CDR3 sequences in the sample, 21% were seen once. This sample also belongs to another study, concerning T cells expressing NK-cell markers.

What was sequenced was PBMCs. Source of these receptors: a woman aged 18-30 years in good health. Both conserved end residues are part of each CDR3. A D gene is named only where the DNA matches it firmly. Some rows have no size entry. The others give once, few or many, or a class for an expanded clone.

D gene,V gene,clone size,J gene,CDR3 protein,CDR3 DNA
TRBD1,TRBV6-5,-,TRBJ2-2,CASSYGTERLGNTGELFF,TGTGCCAGCAGTTACGGGACAGAACGGTTAGGAAACACCGGGGAGCTGTTTTTT
TRBD2,TRBV5-1,many,TRBJ2-3,CASLRSGTSTDTQYF,TGCGCCAGCCTTCGTAGCGGGACTAGCACAGATACGCAGTATTTT
-,TRBV27,few,TRBJ2-2,CASSAFTGELFF,TGTGCCAGCAGTGCCTTCACCGGGGAGCTGTTTTTT
-,TRBV21-1,-,TRBJ2-7,CASSKALWGHAVEQYF,TGTGCCAGCAGCAAAGCGCTTTGGGGTCACGCCGTCGAGCAGTACTTC
-,TRBV12-3/TRBV12-4,-,TRBJ2-3,CASSPWGTMSTDTQYF,TGTGCCAGCAGTCCGTGGGGGACCATGAGCACAGATACGCAGTATTTT
-,TRBV20-1,few,TRBJ2-7,CSAGDGYEQYF,TGCAGTGCTGGGGACGGCTACGAGCAGTACTTC
-,TRBV27,many,TRBJ2-7,CASSLSSGSYEQYF,TGTGCCAGCAGTTTGAGTAGCGGCTCCTACGAGCAGTACTTC
-,TRBV6-5,-,TRBJ1-1,CASSYRAKRTEAFF,TGTGCCAGCAGTTACCGGGCCAAACGCACTGAAGCTTTCTTT
-,TRBV7-3,-,TRBJ2-1,CASSLKHGNEQFF,TGTGCCAGCAGCTTAAAACACGGGAATGAGCAGTTCTTC
-,TRBV29-1,-,TRBJ2-3,CSVRRDTGMDTQYF,TGCAGCGTGCGCCGGGACACGGGCATGGATACGCAGTATTTT
-,TRBV20-1,-,TRBJ2-2,CSARSGPGDPGELFF,TGCAGTGCTAGATCCGGGCCCGGGGACCCCGGGGAGCTGTTTTTT
-,TRBV10-3,-,TRBJ1-4,CATAPTGREKLFF,TGTGCCACCGCACCCACAGGCAGAGAAAAACTGTTTTTT
-,TRBV5-1,few,TRBJ2-1,CASSGRVRTPSYNEQFF,TGCGCCAGCAGCGGGCGGGTACGAACCCCCTCCTACAATGAGCAGTTCTTC
TRBD2,TRBV9,-,TRBJ2-2,CASSVGLAGENTGELFF,TGTGCCAGCAGCGTCGGACTAGCGGGGGAAAACACCGGGGAGCTGTTTTTT
TRBD2,TRBV12-3/TRBV12-4,-,TRBJ2-1,CASSPELAGAWNEQFF,TGTGCCAGCAGTCCCGAACTAGCGGGAGCATGGAATGAGCAGTTCTTC
-,TRBV4-3,few,TRBJ2-7,CASSHDRDWRYEQYF,TGCGCCAGCAGCCATGACCGGGACTGGCGTTACGAGCAGTACTTC
-,TRBV5-8,many,TRBJ1-1,CASSKGRRPSTEAFF,TGTGCCAGCAGCAAAGGACGCAGACCATCAACTGAAGCTTTCTTT
TRBD2,TRBV15,-,TRBJ2-2,CATSRDLPLLAGPRGGELFF,TGTGCCACCAGCAGAGATCTCCCTCTGCTAGCGGGTCCTAGGGGCGGGGAGCTGTTTTTT
-,TRBV7-6,-,TRBJ2-3,CASSLENPWGTDTQYF,TGTGCCAGCAGCTTAGAGAACCCTTGGGGCACAGATACGCAGTATTTT
TRBD2,TRBV20-1,few,TRBJ2-7,CSASSTSGGPEQYF,TGCAGTGCTAGTTCGACTAGCGGGGGGCCCGAGCAGTACTTC
TRBD2,TRBV11-2,few,TRBJ2-3,CASSLSSLAGGRGDTQYF,TGTGCCAGCAGCTTATCCTCGCTAGCGGGAGGGCGTGGAGATACGCAGTATTTT
TRBD2,TRBV10-3,many,TRBJ2-1,CAISESTGGRKKPLF,TGTGCCATCAGTGAGTCGACGGGAGGGCGCAAGAAACCGCTCTTC
TRBD2,TRBV5-1,-,TRBJ2-5,CASSRPPLASKETQYF,TGCGCCAGCAGCCGTCCCCCACTAGCGAGTAAAGAGACCCAGTACTTC
TRBD2,TRBV6-1,-,TRBJ2-1,CASIRFGTSGYNEQFF,TGTGCCAGCATCCGCTTCGGGACTAGCGGGTACAATGAGCAGTTCTTC
TRBD2,TRBV20-1,-,TRBJ2-5,CSARRIAGGETQYF,TGCAGTGCTAGGAGGATAGCGGGGGGCGAGACCCAGTACTTC
-,TRBV5-1,few,TRBJ1-2,CASSMEGQGGYTF,TGCGCCAGCAGCATGGAGGGCCAGGGTGGCTACACCTTC
TRBD2,TRBV20-1,many,TRBJ2-1,CSARLAGGPNNEQFF,TGCAGTGCTCGACTAGCGGGAGGGCCCAACAATGAGCAGTTCTTC
-,TRBV18,once,TRBJ2-4,CASSPLRQKNIQYF,TGTGCCAGCTCACCACTGAGACAGAAAAACATTCAGTACTTC
-,TRBV7-9,few,TRBJ2-7,CASEGLYEQYF,TGTGCCAGCGAGGGACTTTACGAGCAGTACTTC
-,TRBV20-1,many,TRBJ2-5,CSARTGVETQYF,TGCAGTGCTAGAACCGGAGTGGAGACCCAGTACTTC
-,TRBV7-9,-,TRBJ2-7,CASSHTGDWEQYF,TGTGCCAGCAGCCACACGGGGGATTGGGAGCAGTACTTC
-,TRBV20-1,few,TRBJ2-7,CSAGRRGPYEQYF,TGCAGTGCTGGAAGGAGGGGCCCCTACGAGCAGTACTTC
-,TRBV29-1,few,TRBJ2-1,CSVEARGVRNEQFF,TGCAGCGTCGAGGCCAGGGGGGTTCGGAATGAGCAGTTCTTC
-,TRBV5-1,few,TRBJ2-3,CASSLGLARGTDTQYF,TGCGCCAGCAGCTTGGGACTGGCGAGGGGCACAGATACGCAGTATTTT
-,TRBV7-8,-,TRBJ2-1,CASSSTGTPTYNEQFF,TGTGCCAGCAGCTCGACCGGGACACCTACCTACAATGAGCAGTTCTTC
-,TRBV5-5,-,TRBJ2-3,CASSPRGLEDTQYF,TGTGCCAGCAGCCCACGGGGTTTAGAGGATACGCAGTATTTT
TRBD2,TRBV12-3/TRBV12-4,-,TRBJ2-2,CASSPTGSGITGELFF,TGTGCCAGCAGTCCCACCGGGAGCGGGATCACCGGGGAGCTGTTTTTT
-,TRBV6-5,few,TRBJ1-2,CASSKGYGYTF,TGTGCCAGCAGTAAGGGTTATGGCTACACCTTC
-,TRBV20-1,few,TRBJ2-5,CSARPANQETQYF,TGCAGTGCTAGACCGGCTAACCAAGAGACCCAGTACTTC
-,TRBV5-1,-,TRBJ1-2,CASSLAWDQGYTF,TGCGCCAGCAGCTTGGCCTGGGATCAAGGCTACACCTTC
-,TRBV20-1,few,TRBJ1-1,CSAIPLHGTPQGTEAFF,TGCAGTGCTATCCCCCTACACGGGACGCCCCAGGGCACTGAAGCTTTCTTT
TRBD1,TRBV5-1,-,TRBJ1-2,CASSTTTGQYGYTF,TGCGCCAGCAGCACTACGACAGGGCAATATGGCTACACCTTC
-,TRBV7-8,-,TRBJ2-3,CASSLERLSGFQYF,TGTGCCAGCAGCTTAGAGAGGTTGTCAGGATTTCAGTATTTT
-,TRBV6-1,few,TRBJ1-5,CASSVTRAANQPQHF,TGTGCCAGCAGTGTTACACGGGCCGCCAATCAGCCCCAGCATTTT